The 30 T cell receptor beta chains presented below share a single source sample, sequenced in a study of beta chain features in type 1 diabetes. Every bit of the isolated RNA underwent reverse transcription, so sequencing read expressed TCRB transcripts. The data were produced by immunoSEQ multiplex PCR, yet TCRdb's version contains in-frame clones alone and is incomplete. Here the sample spans 350,000 or so clones, about 19% being singletons. The sequencing sample was made of naive CD4+ T cells from blood. These receptors all come from a woman aged 18-29 years in good health.

J is TRBJ1-1 and V is TRBV7-2, with a tentative D call TRBD1 (5 bases). CDR1 and CDR2 from the germline V gene are SGHTA and FQGNSA. The length of the CDR3 is 12 residues. Trimming shortened V by 5 bases and J by 10 bases, and 14 bases separated the two germline ends. CDR3 sequence (DNA): TGTGCCAGCAGCCCCCAGGGTTTGGGAGCTTTCTTT. It is translated as CASSPQGLGAFF.

The chain is built from TRBV20-1 and TRBJ2-5; TRBD2 might be the D (5 bases). Germline CDR1 is DFQATT and CDR2 is SNEGSKA (reference sequence). This CDR3 spans 11 amino acids. Between the trimmed V and J ends, which lost 7 bases and 5 bases, there was a span of 11 bases. CDR3 DNA sequence: TGCAGTGGGGAGCAATTGGAGACCCAGTACTTC. It yields the protein CSGEQLETQYF.

This clone came up a few times. CDR3 DNA: TGCAGTGCTAGAGAGTTGAGAGCTTTCTTT. It codes for CSARELRAFF. The rearrangement uses TRBV20-1 and TRBJ1-1; D gene unclear. The V and J ends lost 0 bases and 10 bases respectively, with 6 bases between them. Per the germline V gene, CDR1 is DFQATT and CDR2 is SNEGSKA (reference sequence). The CDR3 is 10 residues long.

This clone was seen more than once but under ten times. The chain recombines TRBV12-5 with TRBJ2-5, with D perhaps TRBD2 (5 bases). The V end was cut by 2 bases, the J end by 4 bases, with 8 bases between. CDR1 and CDR2 from the germline V gene are LGHNT and FRNRAP. The CDR3 is 13 amino acids. CDR3 in amino acids: CASGLREGETQYF. The DNA for the CDR3 is TGTGCTAGTGGTTTGCGAGAGGGAGAGACCCAGTACTTC.

The gene calls are TRBV27 and TRBJ2-1; 12 bases fit TRBD2. Germline V gene lookup returns CDR1 MNHEY and CDR2 SMNVEV (reference sequence). V trimming: 4 bases; J trimming: 8 bases; junction bases outside the gene matches: 6. This CDR3 is built from 15 residues. The CDR3 reads CASSSSGRAWDEQFF. The DNA of the CDR3 is TGTGCCAGCAGTTCTAGCGGGAGGGCCTGGGATGAGCAGTTCTTC.

V is TRBV7-2 and J is TRBJ2-3; the D gene is possibly TRBD2 (5 bases). V was clipped by 7 bases and J by 1 base, with 15 bases between them. CDR3 length equals 15 residues. Germline V gives CDR1 SGHTA, CDR2 FQGNSA. The CDR3 nucleotides read TGTGCCAGCACCCCAATACGGCGGGGCACAGATACGCAGTATTTT. Protein sequence: CASTPIRRGTDTQYF.

In this sample, this clone turned up a few times. The chain combines TRBV29-1 with TRBJ2-1, with TRBD2 as a possible D gene (5 bases). Looked up from germline, CDR1 is SQVTM and CDR2 is ANQGSEA. V was shortened by 4 bases and J by 2 bases, with 15 bases between the two germline ends. The CDR3 consists of 15 residues. CDR3 DNA: TGCAGCGTTGTGTTCTTAATCGGGACCTACAATGAGCAGTTCTTC. This translates into CSVVFLIGTYNEQFF.

V and J are TRBV5-4 and TRBJ2-7; 7 bases align to TRBD1. CDR1 and CDR2 from the germline V gene are SGHNT and YYREEE (reference sequence). The CDR3 is 15 residues long. After removal of 0 bases from V and 4 bases from J, the junction contained 7 bases not matched to a gene. The chain's CDR3 is CASSLDLQGNYEQYF. The CDR3 DNA follows: TGTGCCAGCAGCTTGGATCTACAGGGGAATTACGAGCAGTACTTC. Full variable domain (missing parts from reference TRBV5-4 and TRBJ2-7): ETGVTQSPTHLIKTRGQQVTLRCSSQSGHNTVSWYQQALGQGPQFIFQYYREEENGRGNFPPRFSGLQFPNYSSELNVNALELDDSALYLCASSLDLQGNYEQYFGPGTRLTVT.

This clone was detected a few times. This rearrangement joins TRBV4-2 to TRBJ2-6; the D is unclear. With 4 bases removed from V and 2 bases from J, the gap between germline ends came to 21 bases. The CDR3 covers 19 residues. Germline lookup yields CDR1 LGHNA and CDR2 YNFKEQ. The CDR3 loop is CASSLSKSAVRTGANVLTF. DNA for the CDR3: TGTGCCAGCAGCCTCTCCAAGAGCGCCGTCAGAACTGGGGCCAACGTCCTGACTTTC.

This clone was recorded a few times. The chain carries TRBV28 and TRBJ1-1; D is possibly TRBD1 (6 bases). The CDR3 extends over 12 amino acids. The germline gives CDR1 MDHEN, CDR2 SYDVKM. The germline V and J ends were trimmed by 1 base and 11 bases, with 11 bases remaining between them. Written as DNA, the CDR3 is TGTGCCAGCAGTTTATATTTTAGGGGGGCTTTCTTT. Translated: CASSLYFRGAFF.

A few counts support this clone. This chain connects TRBV18 to TRBJ2-1; TRBD1 matches at 8 bases. Trimming took 4 bases from V and 7 from J; bases not matched to a gene: 6. The CDR3 loop spans 14 amino acids. The germline CDR1 and CDR2 sequences are KGHSH and LQKENI. The CDR3 loop is CASSLRTGKNEQFF. Here the CDR3 DNA reads TGTGCCAGCTCACTCAGGACAGGGAAGAATGAGCAGTTCTTC.

This clone was observed a handful of times. The chain combines TRBV30 with TRBJ1-2; D is uncertain. The CDR3 has 15 residues. V gave up 2 bases and J gave up 4 bases, with 17 bases separating them. CDR1 and CDR2 (germline): GTSNPN, SVGIG (reference sequence). In DNA form, the CDR3 reads TGTGCCTGGAGTCTCCTCAAGAGGTTCGGCTATGGCTACACCTTC. This encodes CAWSLLKRFGYGYTF.

This clone was observed a handful of times. The genes are TRBV28 and TRBJ1-6; D not certain. Trimming took off 3 bases at V and 6 bases at J, with 12 bases between the two ends. The CDR3 spans 15 residues. CDR1 MDHEN and CDR2 SYDVKM come from the germline V gene. The DNA of the CDR3 is TGTGCCAGCAGTTTGCCCACTCCTCTTAATTCACCCCTCCACTTT. Translated: CASSLPTPLNSPLHF.

This clone was detected only a few times. The chain employs TRBV30 and TRBJ2-1; a weak D match, TRBD1 (5 bases). The CDR3 spans 15 residues. V lost 1 base to trimming and J lost 12 bases, with 22 bases between them. Germline values: CDR1 GTSNPN, CDR2 SVGIG (reference sequence). CDR3 sequence: CAWSGQFVAGNGQFF. The CDR3 nucleotides read TGTGCCTGGAGTGGACAGTTCGTAGCTGGCAACGGGCAGTTCTTC.

Only a few counts were recorded for this clone. This chain joins TRBV6-8 and TRBJ2-1; TRBD1 matches at 9 bases. V was clipped by 6 bases and J by 5 bases; unmatched bases: 5. CDR3 length equals 14 residues. Germline V lookup: CDR1 MNHGY, CDR2 SAAAGT. The CDR3 is CASSQRDRDNEQFF. The CDR3 bases are TGTGCCAGCAGCCAAAGGGACAGGGACAATGAGCAGTTCTTC.

This clone has only a few counts. The CDR3 sequence is CASSLDRGFNEQYF. The CDR3 region has the DNA TGTGCCAGCAGCTTAGACAGGGGTTTCAACGAGCAGTACTTC. The rearrangement links TRBV7-2 to TRBJ2-7; 7 bases agree with TRBD1. With V trimmed by 1 base and J by 5 bases, 5 bases remained unmatched. The germline V gene has CDR1 SGHTA and CDR2 FQGNSA. CDR3 length: 14 residues.

This clone occurred a few times. The gene calls are TRBV7-9 and TRBJ1-1, with D hard to call. The CDR3 loop spans 13 amino acids. The V end lost 3 bases, the J end lost 6 bases, and 11 bases lay between the germline ends. From germline, CDR1 is SEHNR and CDR2 FQNEAQ (reference sequence). The CDR3 region is CASSLAQEAEAFF. Here the CDR3 DNA reads TGTGCCAGCAGCTTGGCCCAGGAAGCTGAAGCTTTCTTT.

This clone has just a few counts. The chain uses TRBV5-1 and TRBJ2-7, with 10 bases fitting TRBD2. J lost 3 bases, V lost 4 bases, and 4 bases had no gene match. CDR1 and CDR2 from the germline V gene are SGHRS and YFSETQ. The CDR3 is made up of 14 amino acids. CDR3 sequence reads: CASSLSGGVYEQYF. CDR3 sequence (DNA): TGCGCCAGCAGCCTGAGCGGGGGGGTCTACGAGCAGTACTTC.

The rearrangement uses TRBV4-2 and TRBJ1-6; the D gene is possibly TRBD1 (6 bases). V gave up 1 base and J gave up 13 bases, with 14 bases separating them. The CDR3 has 14 residues. Germline assignment: CDR1 LGHNA and CDR2 YNFKEQ. This CDR3 is CASSQGQDLNPLHF. DNA for the CDR3: TGTGCCAGCAGCCAAGGACAGGACCTTAACCCCCTCCACTTT.

The chain links TRBV2 to TRBJ1-2; 9 nucleotides align to TRBD1. The CDR3 is 13 amino acids. Per the germline V gene, CDR1 is SNHLY and CDR2 is FYNNEI. The trim removed 6 bases at V and 6 bases at J, leaving 5 bases unmatched. The DNA for the CDR3 is TGTGCCAGCAGGGACAGGGGTAGGCATGGCTACACCTTC. The encoded protein is CASRDRGRHGYTF.

The chain couples TRBV9 to TRBJ1-1; 9 nucleotides line up with TRBD1. V was clipped by 4 bases and J by 4 bases; unmatched bases: 11. The V gene's germline CDR1 is SGDLS and CDR2 YYNGEE. The CDR3 contains 16 residues. The CDR3 nucleotides are TGTGCCAGCAGCCCGAGGGGACAGGGTCCGGGCACTGAAGCTTTCTTT. Protein product: CASSPRGQGPGTEAFF.

The chain employs TRBV7-2 and TRBJ2-1; the D gene could be TRBD1 or TRBD2 (6 bases each). V lost 5 bases, J lost 4 bases, and 12 bases lay in between. The CDR3 sequence is 14 residues long. Germline V gives CDR1 SGHTA, CDR2 FQGNSA. CDR3 in DNA: TGTGCCAGCAGCGTAGGGGGAGGATACAATGAGCAGTTCTTC. As protein: CASSVGGGYNEQFF. Full variable domain (outside the CDR3, taken from reference TRBV7-2 and TRBJ2-1): GAGVSQSPSNKVTEKGKDVELRCDPISGHTALYWYRQSLGQGLEFLIYFQGNSAPDKSGLPSDRFSAERTGGSVSTLTIQRTQQEDSAVYLCASSVGGGYNEQFFGPGTRLTVL.

This chain connects TRBV30 to TRBJ1-2; a possible D gene is TRBD1 (5 bases). The CDR3 length is 11 residues. Deletions cut 4 bases from V and 8 bases from J, with 11 bases between. CDR1 is GTSNPN and CDR2 is SVGIG in the germline V gene (reference sequence). The CDR3 DNA follows: TGTGCCTGGACTTCAGGGCAAGGCTACACCTTC. It encodes CAWTSGQGYTF.

The chain combines TRBV7-2 with TRBJ2-7; 8 positions agree with TRBD1. Germline values: CDR1 SGHTA, CDR2 FQGNSA. Trimming took 5 bases from V and 2 from J; bases not matched to a gene: 5. The CDR3 sequence is 14 residues long. The CDR3 sequence: CASSRDRGPYEQYF. The CDR3 region has the DNA TGTGCCAGCAGCCGAGACAGGGGACCCTACGAGCAGTACTTC.

The chain links TRBV7-3 to TRBJ2-1; 8 nucleotides match TRBD1. Unmatched junction bases numbered 0, after V lost 2 bases and J lost 0 bases. The germline V gene encodes CDR1 SGHTA and CDR2 FQGTGA. The CDR3 has 15 amino acids. CDR3 DNA sequence: TGTGCCAGCAGCTTACAGGGGGCCTCCTACAATGAGCAGTTCTTC. As protein: CASSLQGASYNEQFF.

This clone was counted a few times. V is TRBV6-5 and J is TRBJ1-5; TRBD1 agrees at 8 bases. This CDR3 region has 13 residues. J lost 7 bases, V lost 6 bases, and 5 bases had no gene match. In germline, CDR1 is MNHEY, CDR2 SVGAGI. For the CDR3, the DNA is TGTGCCAGCAGCGACAGGGGCGGGCAGCCCCAGCATTTT. As protein: CASSDRGGQPQHF.

The genes are TRBV19 and TRBJ2-3, with a tentative D call TRBD1 (5 bases). Germline CDR1 LNHDA, CDR2 SQIVND (reference sequence). This CDR3 comprises 15 residues. The V end was cut by 5 bases, the J end by 6 bases, with 18 bases between. The CDR3 spells CASSEVQAGTDTQYF. CDR3 DNA sequence: TGTGCCAGTAGTGAAGTACAGGCTGGAACGGATACGCAGTATTTT. Full variable domain (missing parts from reference TRBV19 and TRBJ2-3): DGGITQSPKYLFRKEGQNVTLSCEQNLNHDAMYWYRQDPGQGLRLIYYSQIVNDFQKGDIAEGYSVSREKKESFPLTVTSAQKNPTAFYLCASSEVQAGTDTQYFGPGTRLTVL.

This clone was seen a few times. The genes are TRBV5-1 and TRBJ1-4; D remains unclear. V was shortened by 3 bases and J by 8 bases, with 11 bases between the two germline ends. This CDR3 comprises 13 residues. Germline V gene lookup returns CDR1 SGHRS and CDR2 YFSETQ. The CDR3: CASSWAQSEKLFF. The CDR3, as DNA: TGCGCCAGCAGCTGGGCCCAATCCGAAAAACTGTTTTTT. Full variable domain (missing parts from reference TRBV5-1 and TRBJ1-4): KAGVTQTPRYLIKTRGQQVTLSCSPISGHRSVSWYQQTPGQGLQFLFEYFSETQRNKGNFPGRFSGRQFSNSRSEMNVSTLELGDSALYLCASSWAQSEKLFFGSGTQLSVL.

The chain combines TRBV5-6 with TRBJ2-3; 7 nucleotides match TRBD2. This CDR3 contains 17 residues. Germline V gives CDR1 SGHDT, CDR2 YYEEEE. After removal of 4 bases from V and 4 bases from J, the junction contained 15 bases not matched to a gene. The CDR3, as DNA: TGTGCCAGCAGCCTTCTCGGGACTACCTTCCAGCCAGATACGCAGTATTTT. Amino acids: CASSLLGTTFQPDTQYF. The full variable domain, with the rest looked up from reference TRBV5-6 and TRBJ2-3, is DAGVTQSPTHLIKTRGQQVTLRCSPKSGHDTVSWYQQALGQGPQFIFQYYEEEERQRGNFPDRFSGHQFPNYSSELNVNALLLGDSALYLCASSLLGTTFQPDTQYFGPGTRLTVL.

This clone was seen more than once but under ten times. The chain employs TRBV19 and TRBJ1-3; 7 bases match TRBD1. V was clipped by 10 bases and J by 3 bases; unmatched bases: 6. This CDR3 is built from 13 residues. The germline CDR1 and CDR2 sequences are LNHDA and SQIVND (reference sequence). The CDR3 here is CATSTGFGNTIYF. The CDR3 DNA sequence: TGTGCCACCTCGACAGGGTTTGGAAACACCATATATTTT.